Below are 25 T cell receptor beta chains sequenced from a single sample in a study of PD-1 blockade in classical Hodgkin lymphoma. Patients all relapsed after autologous stem cell transplantation, and there was variation in brentuximab vedotin exposure. Method: immunoSEQ multiplex PCR; TCRdb's copy keeps in-frame clones and lacks some. The sample yields 14,000 or so clones, about four fifths seen once. Material: peripheral blood mononuclear cells (PBMCs), obtained at baseline. These receptor sequences come from a human donor with classical Hodgkin lymphoma.

V gene TRBV29-1 combines with J gene TRBJ1-1; no reliable D call. The V gene lost 3 bases and the J gene lost 4 bases, with 9 bases spanning the gap. The germline gives CDR1 SQVTM, CDR2 ANQGSEA. The CDR3 is 12 residues long. CDR3 nucleotide sequence: TGCAGCGTTGACCGTTCGACCACTGAAGCTTTCTTT. It yields the protein CSVDRSTTEAFF.

This clone was picked up one time. The rearrangement joins TRBV7-8 to TRBJ1-1; the match to TRBD1 covers 8 bases. Losses at the gene ends were 1 base for V and 1 base for J; bases not matched to a gene: 5. This CDR3 contains 16 residues. Germline values: CDR1 SGHVS, CDR2 FQNEAQ. The CDR3 DNA reads TGTGCCAGCAGCTTAGTAACCGGGACAGGGAACACTGAAGCTTTCTTT. This gives the protein CASSLVTGTGNTEAFF.

CDR3 coding DNA: TGCAGCTTTAGGGGACGGTGGTACAATGAGCAGTTCTTC. Residues: CSFRGRWYNEQFF. The chain joins TRBV29-1 to TRBJ2-1; D is tentatively TRBD1 or TRBD2 (5 bases each). This CDR3 contains 13 residues. Deletions cut 8 bases from V and 4 bases from J, with 15 bases between. Germline V CDR1 and CDR2: SQVTM, ANQGSEA.

V and J are TRBV4-1 and TRBJ2-5, with TRBD1 as a possible D gene (5 bases). The V gene lost 3 bases and the J gene lost 5 bases, with 10 bases spanning the gap. Germline V lookup: CDR1 MGHRA, CDR2 YSYEKL. This CDR3 is 13 amino acids long. The CDR3 sequence is CASSQAGSETQYF. The CDR3 bases are TGCGCCAGCAGCCAGGCAGGGTCGGAGACCCAGTACTTC.

In this sample, this clone turned up once. The gene calls are TRBV5-1 and TRBJ2-7; perhaps D is TRBD1 or TRBD2 (5 bases each). Trimming shortened V by 1 base and J by 5 bases, and 7 bases separated the two germline ends. This CDR3 comprises 12 residues. From germline, CDR1 is SGHRS and CDR2 YFSETQ. CDR3 bases: TGCGCCAGCAGCTTGCTGGGGGACGAGCAGTACTTC. It specifies CASSLLGDEQYF. The whole variable domain, filled in from reference TRBV5-1 and TRBJ2-7, reads KAGVTQTPRYLIKTRGQQVTLSCSPISGHRSVSWYQQTPGQGLQFLFEYFSETQRNKGNFPGRFSGRQFSNSRSEMNVSTLELGDSALYLCASSLLGDEQYFGPGTRLTVT.

J is TRBJ1-5 and V is TRBV19; D gene uncertain. There are 15 residues in the CDR3. Germline CDR1 LNHDA, CDR2 SQIVND (reference sequence). The germline V and J ends were trimmed by 3 bases and 3 bases, with 12 bases remaining between them. Written as DNA, the CDR3 is TGTGCCAGTAGTATTCTCGAGAGATACAATCAGCCCCAGCATTTT. The encoded protein is CASSILERYNQPQHF.

V usage is TRBV5-4 and J usage is TRBJ2-4, with D possibly being TRBD1 (5 bases). V was cut by 1 base and J by 8 bases, with 7 bases left in between. The CDR3 length is 12 residues. Germline CDR1 SGHNT, CDR2 YYREEE (reference sequence). CDR3 amino acids: CASSLQGDIQYF. CDR3 bases: TGTGCCAGCAGCTTGCAGGGCGACATTCAGTACTTC. Filled out from reference TRBV5-4 and TRBJ2-4, the complete variable domain reads ETGVTQSPTHLIKTRGQQVTLRCSSQSGHNTVSWYQQALGQGPQFIFQYYREEENGRGNFPPRFSGLQFPNYSSELNVNALELDDSALYLCASSLQGDIQYFGAGTRLSVL.

The V gene is TRBV4-1, the J gene TRBJ2-1, with 7 bases lining up with TRBD2. Germline-derived CDR1 and CDR2 are MGHRA and YSYEKL. The CDR3 extends over 16 amino acids. V gave up 7 bases and J gave up 0 bases; unmatched junction bases: 9. The CDR3 here is CASKPLGGNSYNEQFF. Written as DNA, the CDR3 is TGCGCCAGCAAACCCCTGGGAGGGAACTCCTACAATGAGCAGTTCTTC.

The rearrangement joins TRBV5-1 to TRBJ1-4; D is ambiguous. Trimming cost V 1 base and J 3 bases, with 4 bases left between them. Germline assignment: CDR1 SGHRS and CDR2 YFSETQ. The CDR3 covers 13 residues. CDR3 sequence (DNA): TGCGCCAGCAGCTTGTCAGCTAATGAAAAACTGTTTTTT. Amino acids: CASSLSANEKLFF. Supplemented by reference TRBV5-1 and TRBJ1-4, the full variable domain reads KAGVTQTPRYLIKTRGQQVTLSCSPISGHRSVSWYQQTPGQGLQFLFEYFSETQRNKGNFPGRFSGRQFSNSRSEMNVSTLELGDSALYLCASSLSANEKLFFGSGTQLSVL.

V gene TRBV4-3 combines with J gene TRBJ2-7; unclear D gene. V gave up 0 bases and J gave up 0 bases, with 9 bases separating them. This CDR3 is 15 amino acids long. The V gene's germline CDR1 is LGHNA and CDR2 YSLEER. The CDR3 sequence is CASSQDLPVSYEQYF. CDR3 DNA: TGCGCCAGCAGCCAAGATCTCCCGGTCTCCTACGAGCAGTACTTC.

The chain recombines TRBV5-1 with TRBJ1-1; 8 bases are shared with TRBD1. Per germline, CDR1 SGHRS and CDR2 YFSETQ. The CDR3 is 13 residues long. The J segment lost 5 bases and the V segment lost 4 bases, leaving 4 bases of the junction unmatched. CDR3 sequence (DNA): TGCGCCAGCAGCCTGACAGGGGAGACTGAAGCTTTCTTT. Protein sequence: CASSLTGETEAFF.

The chain employs TRBV7-9 and TRBJ1-2; 8 nucleotides agree with TRBD1. J gave up 2 bases and V 10 bases, and 3 bases lay outside the gene matches. In germline, CDR1 is SEHNR, CDR2 FQNEAQ (reference sequence). This CDR3 region has 12 residues. The CDR3 loop reads CATRQGNYGYTF. CDR3 DNA sequence: TGTGCCACCCGACAGGGGAACTATGGCTACACCTTC.

V is TRBV28 and J is TRBJ1-5; D is possibly TRBD1 (5 bases). In germline, CDR1 is MDHEN, CDR2 SYDVKM. This CDR3 is built from 12 residues. Trimming pared 8 bases from V and 6 bases from J, leaving 11 bases between. CDR3: CASRGGSQPQHF. DNA for the CDR3: TGTGCCAGCCGGGGGGGGAGTCAGCCCCAGCATTTT.

The gene calls are TRBV28 and TRBJ1-2; D is uncertain. Looked up from germline, CDR1 is MDHEN and CDR2 is SYDVKM. This CDR3 has 14 residues. V was shortened by 5 bases and J by 3 bases, with 13 bases between the two germline ends. CDR3 bases: TGTGCCAGCAGTCCCCCGGACCGGTACTATGGCTACACCTTC. Translated: CASSPPDRYYGYTF.

V is TRBV11-2 and J is TRBJ1-5; TRBD1 matches 7 bases. This CDR3 has 17 residues. V lost 0 bases and J lost 6; bases outside the gene matches: 11. Germline V gene data show CDR1 as SGHAT and CDR2 as FQNNGV. CDR3 nucleotides: TGTGCCAGCAGCTTAGACCCATCGAGGGGGCCCGGTCAGCCCCAGCATTTT. As protein: CASSLDPSRGPGQPQHF.

The chain carries TRBV10-1 and TRBJ1-1; D gene ambiguous. Germline V gene data show CDR1 as WNHNN and CDR2 as SYGVQD (reference sequence). The germline V and J ends were trimmed by 4 bases and 1 base, with 7 bases remaining between them. CDR3 length: 13 amino acids. The CDR3 sequence is CASSGARNTEAFF. The CDR3 DNA sequence: TGCGCCAGCAGTGGAGCTAGGAACACTGAAGCTTTCTTT.

This rearrangement joins TRBV11-2 to TRBJ1-1, with TRBD1 matching 8 bases. Germline CDR1 is SGHAT and CDR2 is FQNNGV. The CDR3 length is 14 residues. Trimming at V came to 5 bases and at J to 0 bases, leaving 2 bases not matched to a gene. CDR3 in DNA: TGTGCCAGCAGCCCGGACAGGGTGAACACTGAAGCTTTCTTT. Protein sequence: CASSPDRVNTEAFF.

In its sample, this clone was seen once. V is TRBV25-1 and J is TRBJ2-2, with D hard to call. The CDR3 is made up of 14 amino acids. CDR1 is MGHDK, CDR2 SYGVNS, per germline. V lost 2 bases, J lost 5 bases, and 9 bases lay in between. The CDR3 sequence: CASSEQPRTGELFF. DNA for the CDR3: TGTGCCAGCAGTGAACAGCCCAGGACCGGGGAGCTGTTTTTT.

The chain recombines TRBV29-1 with TRBJ2-2, with 9 bases identical to TRBD2. Germline V gene sequence: CDR1 SQVTM, CDR2 ANQGSEA. The V gene end was trimmed by 7 bases and the J gene end by 0 bases; junction bases not matched to a gene: 3. This CDR3 comprises 14 residues. This chain's CDR3 is CSASGGPNTGELFF. CDR3 bases: TGCAGCGCCAGCGGGGGGCCGAACACCGGGGAGCTGTTTTTT.

V usage is TRBV2 and J usage is TRBJ1-2, with 12 positions matching TRBD1. CDR1 is SNHLY and CDR2 is FYNNEI in the germline V gene. There are 14 residues in the CDR3. Trimming took 8 bases from V and 7 from J; bases not matched to a gene: 8. CDR3 DNA sequence: TGTGCCAGCCTTCACGGGACAGGGGGCCGTGGCTACACCTTC. It translates to CASLHGTGGRGYTF.

V is TRBV18 and J is TRBJ1-2; 8 nucleotides line up with TRBD1. The CDR3 has 15 amino acids. Germline V gene lookup returns CDR1 KGHSH and CDR2 LQKENI. Unmatched junction bases numbered 7, after V lost 2 bases and J lost 5 bases. The CDR3: CASSPGTGQAYGYTF. The CDR3, as DNA: TGTGCCAGCTCACCAGGAACGGGACAGGCTTATGGCTACACCTTC.

This sequence joins TRBV7-6 and TRBJ2-7; the D gene is possibly TRBD1 (6 bases). The germline V and J ends were trimmed by 5 bases and 3 bases, with 14 bases remaining between them. Germline CDR1 reads SGHVS; CDR2 reads FNYEAQ. There are 14 residues in the CDR3. CDR3 sequence (DNA): TGTGCCAGCAGCCCAGGGGACGGAATCTACGAGCAGTACTTC. Encoded protein: CASSPGDGIYEQYF.

In this sample, this clone turned up a few times. The chain recombines TRBV25-1 with TRBJ1-6; 9 nucleotides align to TRBD1. Germline V gene sequence: CDR1 MGHDK, CDR2 SYGVNS. V lost 4 bases and J lost 9; bases outside the gene matches: 7. The CDR3 sequence is 15 residues long. The CDR3 DNA reads TGTGCCAGCAGTGCCGGACAGGGGTTAGTTTCACCCCTCCACTTT. Its protein is CASSAGQGLVSPLHF.

The V gene is TRBV29-1, the J gene TRBJ2-2, with 10 bases aligning to TRBD1. This CDR3 is 14 amino acids long. J lost 6 bases, V lost 2 bases, and 3 bases had no gene match. From germline, CDR1 is SQVTM and CDR2 ANQGSEA. The CDR3 loop reads CSVERDRGAGELFF. The CDR3 DNA is TGCAGCGTTGAAAGGGACAGGGGTGCCGGGGAGCTGTTTTTT.

This clone was counted between two and nine times. This chain uses TRBV7-9 with TRBJ2-3; perhaps D is TRBD1 or TRBD2 (6 bases each). The V end lost 2 bases, the J end lost 4 bases, and 13 bases lay between the germline ends. Germline V gene sequence: CDR1 SEHNR, CDR2 FQNEAQ (reference sequence). The CDR3 extends over 15 amino acids. The CDR3 loop reads CASSLRGALADTQYF. CDR3 coding DNA: TGTGCCAGCAGCTTAAGGGGGGCCCTAGCAGATACGCAGTATTTT.